This T cell receptor beta chain was profiled in a study of cytomegalovirus exposure and HLA in healthy donors. In germline, CDR1 is SQVTM, CDR2 ANQGSEA. V lost 6 bases, J lost 5 bases, and 6 bases stayed unmatched. The CDR3 contains 13 residues. 60 Vbeta and 13 Jbeta primers were used in PCR. Libraries were prepared by immunoSEQ multiplex PCR; TCRdb keeps only in-frame clonotypes and omits some of them. The profile shows about 120,000 clones, over 75% of them singletons. The TCR sequence derives from a man aged 35-49 years in good health and CMV-seropositive. The chain couples TRBV29-1 to TRBJ1-5; 8 nucleotides line up with TRBD1. Sequencing input: PBMCs. DNA of the CDR3: TGCAGCGTGTCCTCGACAGGGGATCAGCCCCAGCATTTT. Amino acid sequence: CSVSSTGDQPQHF.